The sequence of this TCR beta chain was determined in a study of T cells in Graves' hyperthyroidism and ophthalmopathy (dated by TCRdb to about 2019). About the investigation overall: Peripheral blood was collected at initial diagnosis, before any treatment. After blood sampling, hyperthyroidism patients were treated with methimazole at a starting dose of 30 mg daily, and ophthalmopathy patients were treated with high-dose intravenous methylprednisolone. Prospective prediction of ophthalmopathy was tested in an independent validation cohort of about 19 hyperthyroidism patients and some 17 patients who later progressed to ophthalmopathy. To identify TCR V-J signatures that set the groups apart, the researchers used a discovery cohort of more than 95 patients, made up of roughly 45 with Graves' ophthalmopathy and about 60 with stable Graves' hyperthyroidism. In more than 5 Graves' hyperthyroidism patients, the study also compared T-cell repertoires from thyroid tissue with T-cell repertoires from blood. For training and testing, the 95 to 100 patients in the discovery cohort were randomly divided in a 7:3 ratio. TCR Vbeta CDR3 sequencing of around 130 peripheral blood samples (43 ophthalmopathy, approximately 80 hyperthyroidism and approximately 17 progressor patients) is reported in the paper. Overall study outcomes, separate from this receptor: A 13 V-J signature model separated ophthalmopathy from stable hyperthyroidism, with about 88% sensitivity and approximately 81% specificity in cross-validation and 80%/75% in testing. Sample size was not statistically predetermined, and investigators were not blinded to group allocation. Most expanded thyroid clonotypes (frequency above 0.001) were also found in blood, which suggests that blood repertoires may mirror thyroid immune responses. In validation, the model predicted progression to ophthalmopathy a median of roughly 6.1 months before onset, with around 70% sensitivity and roughly 73% specificity.

The CDR3 holds 17 amino acids from the cysteine to the phenylalanine. Just the 51-base CDR3 DNA is kept, in frame starting at base 1. V has 2 bases trimmed and J has 0 bases trimmed; junction bases matching no gene number 6. In the germline V gene, CDR1 corresponds to SGHRS and CDR2 to YFSETQ. This clonotype was detected only a few times. Its antigen remains undetermined. No base quality information exists; no much larger clone differs at one position. The TCR beta CDR3 regions were amplified from the RNA transcripts. A first-round RT-PCR of the TCR CDR3 used the HTBI primer set with the Qiagen OneStep RT-PCR kit. The libraries were constructed in a second round of multiplex PCR and then size-selected and purified. The libraries were sequenced on an Illumina HiSeq2000 using paired-end 100 bp reads. The paper's data handling went like this. Raw data were processed with SOAPnuke, discarding reads with adapters, uncalled bases, mean Phred below 15, or no exact constant-primer or identifier match. COPE v1.2.5 was used to merge high-quality paired reads, and clonotypes were defined as unique nucleotide sequences. MiTCR v1.1 was used to align the clonotypes against IMGT TRBV, TRBD and TRBJ reference segments. Only V-J combinations with frequency above 0.0001, covering 98% to 99.2% of repertoires, were analysed. A TCS score was defined as the ratio between F50 (clonal expansion) and ExV (chaos), using BLOSUM62-based TCRdist between CDR3 peptides within each V-J. Welch's t-statistics and random forest reduced around 550 V-J features to under 15, which were used in a naive Bayes classifier (R e1071). Through fastp at Q25 and MiXCR, TCRdb rebuilt clones from the public reads, retaining in-frame beta chains. Rows are unified per CDR3 protein, each entry keeping the most common DNA and genes. The V and J calls and clone size are TCRdb's, not the authors'. Here the sample has hundreds of thousands of distinct CDR3 sequences; 15% to 20% occur a single time. In total, the top ten clones hold 45% to 50% of the sample.

In the ophthalmopathy patients, disease was moderately to severely active, with a Clinical Activity Score of 3 or more, a NOSPECS grade of 4 or more, and a duration of less than 3 months. Patients with uncontrolled infections, other autoimmune diseases, pregnancy or lactation were excluded. Diagnoses relied on clinical symptoms, serum thyroxine and TRAb, thyroid ultrasound and orbital computed tomography. PBMCs were isolated from roughly 10 ml of fresh peripheral blood by Ficoll-Paque density gradient centrifugation. Trizol reagent was used to extract total RNA, and RNA quality was then checked on an Agilent 2100 Bioanalyzer.

The V gene is TRBV5-1 and the J gene is TRBJ2-7; TRBD1 lines up with 12 middle nucleotides. The sample consisted of blood. The sequence came from a man between 40 and 49 years old with Graves' ophthalmopathy. The sequenced DNA is TGCGCCAGCAGCTTCGGGACAGGGGGCTGGAGCTCCTACGAGCAGTACTTC. This gives the protein CASSFGTGGWSSYEQYF.